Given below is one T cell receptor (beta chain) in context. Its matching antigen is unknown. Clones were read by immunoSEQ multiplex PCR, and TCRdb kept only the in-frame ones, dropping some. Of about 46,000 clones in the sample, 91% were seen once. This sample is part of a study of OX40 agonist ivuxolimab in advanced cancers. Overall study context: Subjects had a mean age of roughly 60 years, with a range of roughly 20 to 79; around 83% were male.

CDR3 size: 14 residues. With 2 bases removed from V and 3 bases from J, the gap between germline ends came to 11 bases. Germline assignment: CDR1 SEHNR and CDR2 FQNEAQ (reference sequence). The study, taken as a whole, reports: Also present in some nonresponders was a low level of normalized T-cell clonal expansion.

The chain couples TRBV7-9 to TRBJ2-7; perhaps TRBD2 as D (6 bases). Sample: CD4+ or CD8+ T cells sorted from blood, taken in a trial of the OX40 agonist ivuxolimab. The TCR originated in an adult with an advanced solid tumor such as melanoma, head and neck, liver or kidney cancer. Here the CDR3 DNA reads TGTGCCAGCAGCTTATCCCAGACTAGCTACGAGCAGTACTTC. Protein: CASSLSQTSYEQYF.